This entry concerns a single TCR beta chain. The antigen remains unidentified. This CDR3 spans 15 amino acids. Per germline, CDR1 SGHTA and CDR2 FQGNSA. Trimming cost V 1 base and J 6 bases; bases outside gene matches: 4. The sample belongs to a study of glioma-infiltrating T cells after dendritic cell vaccination. Background on the study: Dendritic cell vaccination trial patients had either newly diagnosed or recurrent glioblastoma.

Time point given: after dendritic cell vaccination, including at tumor progression/relapse. Before vaccination, two weeks after the third vaccination, and at progression, PBMC were collected. Assay: immunoSEQ multiplex PCR; the TCRdb copy retains only in-frame clones and omits some. Of 110,000 or so clones in the sample, around 90% were seen once. Study-wide results and caveats: Higher pretreatment TIL content predicted longer progression-free time and survival.

The TCR comes from a human donor with glioblastoma. This chain joins TRBV7-2 and TRBJ2-2, with 8 bases that match TRBD2. The input for sequencing was blood, taken after dendritic cell vaccination. CDR3 DNA: TGTGCCAGCAGCTTAGGCGGTAGCGGGGCCGGGGAGCTGTTTTTT. This sequence encodes CASSLGGSGAGELFF. Supplemented by reference TRBV7-2 and TRBJ2-2, the full variable domain reads GAGVSQSPSNKVTEKGKDVELRCDPISGHTALYWYRQSLGQGLEFLIYFQGNSAPDKSGLPSDRFSAERTGGSVSTLTIQRTQQEDSAVYLCASSLGGSGAGELFFGEGSRLTVL.